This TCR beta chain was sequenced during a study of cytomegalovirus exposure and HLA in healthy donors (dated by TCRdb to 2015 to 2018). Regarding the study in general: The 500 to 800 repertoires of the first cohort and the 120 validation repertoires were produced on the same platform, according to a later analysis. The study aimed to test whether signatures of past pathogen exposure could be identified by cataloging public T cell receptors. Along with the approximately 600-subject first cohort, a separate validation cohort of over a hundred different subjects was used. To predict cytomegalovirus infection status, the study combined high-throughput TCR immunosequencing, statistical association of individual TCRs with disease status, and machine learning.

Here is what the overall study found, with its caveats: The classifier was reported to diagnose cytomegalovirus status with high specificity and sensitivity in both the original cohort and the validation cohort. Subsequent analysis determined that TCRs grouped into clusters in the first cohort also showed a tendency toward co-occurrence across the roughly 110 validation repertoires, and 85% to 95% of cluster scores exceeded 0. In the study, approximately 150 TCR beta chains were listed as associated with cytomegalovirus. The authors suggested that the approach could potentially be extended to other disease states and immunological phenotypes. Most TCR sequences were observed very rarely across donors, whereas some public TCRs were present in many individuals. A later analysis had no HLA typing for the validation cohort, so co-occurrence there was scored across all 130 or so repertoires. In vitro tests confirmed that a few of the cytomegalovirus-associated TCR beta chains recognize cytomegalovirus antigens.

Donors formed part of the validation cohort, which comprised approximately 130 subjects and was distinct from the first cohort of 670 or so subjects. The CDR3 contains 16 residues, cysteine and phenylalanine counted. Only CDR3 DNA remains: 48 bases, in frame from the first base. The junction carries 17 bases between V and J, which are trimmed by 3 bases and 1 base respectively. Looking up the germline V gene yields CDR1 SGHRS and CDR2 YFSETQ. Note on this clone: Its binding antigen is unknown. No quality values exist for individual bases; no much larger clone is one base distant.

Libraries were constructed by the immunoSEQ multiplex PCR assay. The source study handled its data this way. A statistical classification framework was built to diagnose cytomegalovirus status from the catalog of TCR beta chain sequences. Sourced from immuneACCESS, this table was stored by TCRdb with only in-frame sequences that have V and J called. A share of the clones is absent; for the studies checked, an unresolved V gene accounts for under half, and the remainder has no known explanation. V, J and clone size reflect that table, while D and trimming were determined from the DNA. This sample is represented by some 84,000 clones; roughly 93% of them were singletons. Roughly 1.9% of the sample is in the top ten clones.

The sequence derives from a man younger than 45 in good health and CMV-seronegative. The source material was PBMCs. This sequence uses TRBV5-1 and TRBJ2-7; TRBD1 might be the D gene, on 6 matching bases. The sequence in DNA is TGCGCCAGCAGCTGGGGGTCAGGGGCCCTATCCTACGAGCAGTACTTC. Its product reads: CASSWGSGALSYEQYF. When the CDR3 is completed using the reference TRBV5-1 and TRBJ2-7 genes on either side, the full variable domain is KAGVTQTPRYLIKTRGQQVTLSCSPISGHRSVSWYQQTPGQGLQFLFEYFSETQRNKGNFPGRFSGRQFSNSRSEMNVSTLELGDSALYLCASSWGSGALSYEQYFGPGTRLTVT.